These T cell receptor beta chains were read from a single sample in a study of control samples from healthy donors and cancer patients. Libraries were prepared by immunoSEQ multiplex PCR; TCRdb keeps only in-frame clonotypes and omits some of them. The sample lists 100,000 to 150,000 clones; just over 90% were seen once. Sequencing was carried out using blood. All receptors come from a woman younger than 35 in good health. Both conserved end residues are part of each CDR3. A D gene is named only where the DNA matches it firmly. Rows give clone size only sometimes, using once, few, many, or a class for an expanded clone.

d_gene	v_gene	abundance	j_gene	CDR3aa	CDR3nt
NA	TRBV7-9	NA	TRBJ1-5	CASRPDGSNQPQHF	TGTGCCAGCAGACCCGACGGAAGCAATCAGCCCCAGCATTTT
NA	TRBV7-8	NA	TRBJ1-2	CASSLGNRDWNYGYTF	TGTGCCAGCAGCTTAGGGAACCGGGATTGGAACTATGGCTACACCTTC
NA	TRBV28	many	TRBJ1-2	CASSLSAGYTF	TGTGCCAGCAGTTTATCGGCCGGCTACACCTTC
TRBD2	TRBV20-1	few	TRBJ2-1	CSASKAGGPREQFF	TGCAGTGCTAGTAAGGCGGGAGGGCCTCGTGAGCAGTTCTTC
TRBD2	TRBV25-1	NA	TRBJ2-5	CASSGRLAGDQETQYF	TGTGCCAGCAGTGGGCGACTAGCGGGGGATCAAGAGACCCAGTACTTC
NA	TRBV12-3/TRBV12-4	once	TRBJ1-6	CASAPGSPLHF	TGTGCCAGCGCCCCTGGTTCACCCCTCCACTTT
TRBD2	TRBV19	NA	TRBJ2-2	CASSRWTSGPPGELFF	TGTGCCAGTAGCAGATGGACTAGCGGGCCCCCCGGGGAGCTGTTTTTT
NA	TRBV9	NA	TRBJ2-1	CASSVQGWDNEQFF	TGTGCCAGCAGCGTACAAGGGTGGGACAATGAGCAGTTCTTC
TRBD2	TRBV7-3	NA	TRBJ2-1	CASSSGGANYNEQFF	TGTGCCAGCAGCTCCGGGGGGGCCAACTACAATGAGCAGTTCTTC
TRBD1	TRBV19	once	TRBJ1-4	CASSKGQVATNEKLFF	TGTGCCAGTAGTAAAGGACAGGTTGCAACTAATGAAAAACTGTTTTTT
NA	TRBV27	NA	TRBJ1-1	CASSLGDRAFF	TGTGCCAGCAGTTTAGGAGACCGGGCTTTCTTT
NA	TRBV7-2	few	TRBJ2-1	CASSSRSGGSHNEQFF	TGTGCCAGCAGCTCCAGGAGTGGGGGTTCCCACAATGAGCAGTTCTTC
NA	TRBV27	once	TRBJ1-2	CASSLRPNYGYTF	TGTGCCAGCAGTTTAAGGCCGAACTATGGCTACACCTTC
NA	TRBV19	NA	TRBJ1-5	CASSIGPTSNQPQHF	TGTGCCAGTAGTATTGGTCCGACTAGCAATCAGCCCCAGCATTTT
TRBD1	TRBV7-3	NA	TRBJ2-1	CASSFGTAAGYNEQFF	TGTGCCAGCAGCTTCGGGACAGCTGCTGGGTACAATGAGCAGTTCTTC
NA	TRBV6-2/TRBV6-3	NA	TRBJ1-5	CASSYRGNQPQHF	TGTGCCAGCAGTTACAGGGGCAATCAGCCCCAGCATTTT
NA	TRBV18	once	TRBJ2-5	CASSPRLGETQYF	TGTGCCAGCTCACCGAGGTTGGGAGAGACCCAGTACTTC
TRBD2	TRBV9	once	TRBJ2-2	CASSSLPTSGSTGELFF	TGTGCCAGCAGCTCCCTGCCGACTAGCGGGAGTACCGGGGAGCTGTTTTTT
NA	TRBV6-2/TRBV6-3	NA	TRBJ2-4	CASSYPRGLGKNIQYF	TGTGCCAGCAGTTACCCGAGGGGTCTGGGCAAAAACATTCAGTACTTC
TRBD1	TRBV19	NA	TRBJ2-1	CASREGQGNYNEQFF	TGTGCCAGTAGGGAGGGACAGGGGAACTACAATGAGCAGTTCTTC
TRBD2	TRBV28	NA	TRBJ2-5	CASRPGLAGRETQYF	TGTGCCAGCAGGCCCGGACTAGCGGGTCGGGAGACCCAGTACTTC
NA	TRBV20-1	NA	TRBJ2-2	CSAWAGELFF	TGCAGTGCTTGGGCCGGGGAGCTGTTTTTT
NA	TRBV21-1	NA	TRBJ1-1	CASTDSEQGAYSEAFF	TGTGCCAGCACCGATTCGGAACAGGGGGCTTATTCTGAAGCTTTCTTT
NA	TRBV18	NA	TRBJ1-1	CASSSRNTEAFF	TGTGCCAGCTCAAGTCGGAACACTGAAGCTTTCTTT
NA	TRBV3-1/TRBV3-2	NA	TRBJ1-3	CASSFTGNTIYF	TGTGCCAGCAGCTTCACTGGAAACACCATATATTTT
TRBD2	TRBV4-3	once	TRBJ2-1	CASSQAAGGAYNEQFF	TGCGCCAGCAGCCAAGCGGCGGGAGGGGCGTACAATGAGCAGTTCTTC